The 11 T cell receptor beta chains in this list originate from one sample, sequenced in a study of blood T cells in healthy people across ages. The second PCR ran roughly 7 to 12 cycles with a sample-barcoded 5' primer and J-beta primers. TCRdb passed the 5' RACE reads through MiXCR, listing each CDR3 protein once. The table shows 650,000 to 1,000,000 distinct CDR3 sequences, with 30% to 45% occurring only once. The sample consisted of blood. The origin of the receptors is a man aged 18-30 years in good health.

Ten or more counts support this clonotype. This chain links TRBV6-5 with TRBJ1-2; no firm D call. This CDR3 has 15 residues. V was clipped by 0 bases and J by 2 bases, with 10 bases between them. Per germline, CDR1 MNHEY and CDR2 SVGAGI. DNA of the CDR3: TGTGCCAGCAGTTACTCGACCTCGGCAAACTATGGCTACACCTTC. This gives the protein CASSYSTSANYGYTF.

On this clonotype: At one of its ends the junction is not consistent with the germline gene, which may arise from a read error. The CDR3 coding sequence is TGCGCCAGCAACCAAGGGGCCGGCGTGGATACGCAGTATTTT. Translating gives CASNQGAGVDTQYF. This sequence joins TRBV4-3 and TRBJ2-3, with D perhaps matching TRBD1 (5 bases). This CDR3 region has 14 residues. The V gene's germline CDR1 is LGHNA and CDR2 YSLEER.

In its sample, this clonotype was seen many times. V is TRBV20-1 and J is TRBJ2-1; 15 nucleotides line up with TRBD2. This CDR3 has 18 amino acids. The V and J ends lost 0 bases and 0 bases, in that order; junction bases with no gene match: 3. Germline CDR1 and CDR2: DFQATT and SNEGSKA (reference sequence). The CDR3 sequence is CSARDGLAGGLSYNEQFF. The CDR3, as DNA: TGCAGTGCTAGAGATGGACTAGCGGGGGGGCTCTCCTACAATGAGCAGTTCTTC.

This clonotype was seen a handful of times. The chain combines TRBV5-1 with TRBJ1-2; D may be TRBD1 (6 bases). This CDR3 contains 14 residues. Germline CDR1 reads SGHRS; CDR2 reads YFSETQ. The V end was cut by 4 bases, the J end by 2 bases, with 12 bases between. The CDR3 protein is CASSPRGTNYGYTF. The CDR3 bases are TGCGCCAGCAGCCCCAGGGGAACAAACTATGGCTACACCTTC.

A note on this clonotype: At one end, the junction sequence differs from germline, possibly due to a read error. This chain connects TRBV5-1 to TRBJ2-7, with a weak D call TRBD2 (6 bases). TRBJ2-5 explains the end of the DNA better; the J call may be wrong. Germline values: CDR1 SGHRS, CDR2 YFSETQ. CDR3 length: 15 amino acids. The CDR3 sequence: CVSSSSGQALETQYF. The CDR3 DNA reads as TGCGTCAGCAGCTCAAGCGGGCAAGCCCTGGAGACCCAGTACTTC.

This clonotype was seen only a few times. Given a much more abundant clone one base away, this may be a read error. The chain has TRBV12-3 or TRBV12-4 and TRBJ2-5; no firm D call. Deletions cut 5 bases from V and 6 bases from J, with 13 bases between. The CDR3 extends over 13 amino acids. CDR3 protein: CASSVGSSQTQYF. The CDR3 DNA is TGTGCCAGCAGTGTAGGGTCCTCCCAGACCCAGTACTTC.

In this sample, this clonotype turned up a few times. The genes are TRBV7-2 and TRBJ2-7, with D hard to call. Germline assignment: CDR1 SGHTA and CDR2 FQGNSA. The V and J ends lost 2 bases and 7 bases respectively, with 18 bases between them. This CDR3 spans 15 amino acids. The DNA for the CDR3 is TGTGCCAGCAGCTTATCCCACGCCTCCTTTGGGGAGCAGTACTTC. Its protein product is CASSLSHASFGEQYF.

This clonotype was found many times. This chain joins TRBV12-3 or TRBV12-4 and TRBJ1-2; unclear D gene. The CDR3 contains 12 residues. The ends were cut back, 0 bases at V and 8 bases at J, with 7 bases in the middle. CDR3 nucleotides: TGTGCCAGCAGTTTAGCCCAGCGGGGCTACACCTTC. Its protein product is CASSLAQRGYTF.

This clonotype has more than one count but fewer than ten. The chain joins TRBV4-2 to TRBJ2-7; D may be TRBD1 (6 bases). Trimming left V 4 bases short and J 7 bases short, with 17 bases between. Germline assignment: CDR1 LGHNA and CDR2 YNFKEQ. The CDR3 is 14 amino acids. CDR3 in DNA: TGTGCCAGCAGCCGGAAGTCACCAGGGGATGAGCAGTACTTC. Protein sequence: CASSRKSPGDEQYF.

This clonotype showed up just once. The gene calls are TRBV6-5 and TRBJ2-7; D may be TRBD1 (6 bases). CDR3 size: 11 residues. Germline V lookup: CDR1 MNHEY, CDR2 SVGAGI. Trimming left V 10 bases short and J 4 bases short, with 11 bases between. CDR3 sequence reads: CATNRGYEQYF. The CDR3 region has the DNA TGTGCCACCAATAGGGGGTACGAGCAGTACTTC.

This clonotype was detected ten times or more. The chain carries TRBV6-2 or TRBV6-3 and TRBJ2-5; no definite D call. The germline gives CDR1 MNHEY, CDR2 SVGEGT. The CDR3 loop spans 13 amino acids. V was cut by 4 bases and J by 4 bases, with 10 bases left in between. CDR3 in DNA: TGTGCCAGCAGTTCCCTAGGGCCAGAGACCCAGTACTTC. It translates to CASSSLGPETQYF.